The T cell receptor beta chain under discussion was sequenced for a study of T cells expressing NK-cell markers. As for the study in general: Repertoire data for TCR beta were derived from sorted T cells (CD3+CD56+NKG2C+, CD3+CD56+NKG2C- and CD3+CD56-NKG2C+). Sequencing covered eight donors, seven HCMV-seropositive and one seronegative.

As regards this clonotype: As yet, its antigen is unknown.

Broader study findings: The HCMV specificity of the expanded NKG2C+ T cell clones stayed unresolved.

The CDR3 length is 13 residues. Per germline, CDR1 MNHNS and CDR2 SASEGT. With UMIs, 5'RACE template switching was used to make TCR beta cDNA. TCRdb re-called the 5' RACE reads; every CDR3 protein appears as one record, without DNA. This sample contains 350,000 to 400,000 distinct CDR3 sequences. The sequence was obtained from a woman aged 50 to 65 in good health. The chain has TRBV6-1 and TRBJ2-1. Material for sequencing was blood T cells: a sorted CD56 or NKG2C T cell subset, CD4+ or CD8+ T cells, or bulk PBMC T cells (not recorded which). CDR3 loop: CATHGSLYNEQFF.